The rows below give T cell receptor beta chains drawn from one sample of a study of T-cell reconstitution after alpha-beta-depleted transplantation in children. TCRdb redid the calling of the PCR reads with MiXCR, one entry per CDR3 protein. This sample yields just under 550,000 distinct CDR3 sequences, of which about 16% are seen a single time; roughly 3.3% belongs to the top ten. Sample: PBMCs from the stem cell graft donor, taken from the stem cell graft. The source is a human donor who donated a stem cell graft to a child with acute lymphoblastic leukemia. Each CDR3 is given with its conserved first and last residue. Fields, in order: V gene, J gene, D gene, clone size, CDR3 DNA, CDR3 protein. A D gene is named only where the DNA matches it firmly. Clone size is stated in some rows and not others, as once, few, many or a class when expanded.

v_gene: TRBV5-1; j_gene: TRBJ2-7; d_gene: .; abundance: .; CDR3nt: TGCGCCAGCAGCTTGGCCAGTGGGGAACCCTACGAGCAGTACTTC; CDR3aa: CASSLASGEPYEQYF
v_gene: TRBV25-1; j_gene: TRBJ1-6; d_gene: .; abundance: .; CDR3nt: TGTGCCAGCAGTGGGGACGGTAATTCACCCCTCCACTTT; CDR3aa: CASSGDGNSPLHF
v_gene: TRBV5-1; j_gene: TRBJ1-5; d_gene: .; abundance: .; CDR3nt: TGCGCCAGCAGCAGGAGAGGATATATTGGCAATCAGCCCCAGCATTTT; CDR3aa: CASSRRGYIGNQPQHF
v_gene: TRBV7-9; j_gene: TRBJ2-2; d_gene: TRBD1; abundance: .; CDR3nt: TGTGCCAGCAGCTTATCCTTCGGGACAGGCACCGGGGAGCTGTTTTTT; CDR3aa: CASSLSFGTGTGELFF
v_gene: TRBV20-1; j_gene: TRBJ2-7; d_gene: TRBD2; abundance: few; CDR3nt: TGCAGTGCTAGACTAGCGGGAGAGGAGCAGTACTTC; CDR3aa: CSARLAGEEQYF
v_gene: TRBV29-1; j_gene: TRBJ1-5; d_gene: .; abundance: .; CDR3nt: TGCAGCGCCCAAGGGGGGAGCAATCAGCCCCAGCATTTT; CDR3aa: CSAQGGSNQPQHF
v_gene: TRBV12-3/TRBV12-4; j_gene: TRBJ1-5; d_gene: .; abundance: few; CDR3nt: TGTGCCAGCAGTTTAGAGGGTGCAACCCAGCATTTT; CDR3aa: CASSLEGATQHF
v_gene: TRBV7-6; j_gene: TRBJ2-1; d_gene: .; abundance: few; CDR3nt: TGTGCCAGCAGCCCCTTGGGCAGCGCTTACAATGAGCAGTTCTTC; CDR3aa: CASSPLGSAYNEQFF
v_gene: TRBV20-1; j_gene: TRBJ1-3; d_gene: .; abundance: .; CDR3nt: TGCAGTGTTACGGGGGGAACCTCTGGAAACACCATATATTTT; CDR3aa: CSVTGGTSGNTIYF
v_gene: TRBV2; j_gene: TRBJ2-5; d_gene: TRBD1; abundance: few; CDR3nt: TGTGCCAGCAGTGGGGGCTTACAGGGGGCGCTTGAGACCCAGTACTTC; CDR3aa: CASSGGLQGALETQYF
v_gene: TRBV15; j_gene: TRBJ2-3; d_gene: .; abundance: few; CDR3nt: TGTGCCACCAGCAGGACCGGGGCTCCGCAGTATTTT; CDR3aa: CATSRTGAPQYF
v_gene: TRBV5-1; j_gene: TRBJ2-2; d_gene: TRBD1; abundance: many; CDR3nt: TGCGCCAGCAGCTTGGGGACAGGGGTTTTCACCGGGGAGCTGTTTTTT; CDR3aa: CASSLGTGVFTGELFF
v_gene: TRBV12-3/TRBV12-4; j_gene: TRBJ2-2; d_gene: TRBD2; abundance: many; CDR3nt: TGTGCCAGCAGCGCCGGGACTAGAAACACCGGGGAGCTGTTTTTT; CDR3aa: CASSAGTRNTGELFF
v_gene: TRBV27; j_gene: TRBJ2-7; d_gene: TRBD2; abundance: .; CDR3nt: TGTGCCAGCAGCCCACCGGGACTAGCAGTCGGCGAGCAGTACTTC; CDR3aa: CASSPPGLAVGEQYF
v_gene: TRBV18; j_gene: TRBJ2-3; d_gene: .; abundance: .; CDR3nt: TGTGCCAGCTCACCTAGGGCCGAGGGTCACACGCAGTATTTT; CDR3aa: CASSPRAEGHTQYF
v_gene: TRBV10-3; j_gene: TRBJ2-7; d_gene: TRBD2; abundance: few; CDR3nt: TGTGCCATCAGTGCCACCAGGACTAGCGGGAGGACTACCTACGAGCAGTACTTC; CDR3aa: CAISATRTSGRTTYEQYF
v_gene: TRBV7-9; j_gene: TRBJ2-2; d_gene: .; abundance: .; CDR3nt: TGTGCCAGCAGCATTGCCGGGACACTTTATGGAGGGGAGCTGTTTTTT; CDR3aa: CASSIAGTLYGGELFF
v_gene: TRBV7-9; j_gene: TRBJ2-2; d_gene: .; abundance: few; CDR3nt: TGTGCCAGCAGGAGGGGTCGAGCGAACACCGGGGAGCTGTTTTTT; CDR3aa: CASRRGRANTGELFF
v_gene: TRBV19; j_gene: TRBJ1-5; d_gene: .; abundance: .; CDR3nt: TGTGCCAGTAGTATATGGGGATTTAACAATCAGCCCCAGCATTTT; CDR3aa: CASSIWGFNNQPQHF
v_gene: TRBV12-3/TRBV12-4; j_gene: TRBJ2-1; d_gene: .; abundance: .; CDR3nt: TGTGCCAGCAGTCAAGGCTATTCCCCTGAGTGGGAGCAGTTCTTC; CDR3aa: CASSQGYSPEWEQFF
v_gene: TRBV29-1; j_gene: TRBJ1-5; d_gene: .; abundance: few; CDR3nt: TGCAGCGTGTACAATCAGCCCCAGCATTTT; CDR3aa: CSVYNQPQHF
v_gene: TRBV5-1; j_gene: TRBJ2-3; d_gene: .; abundance: few; CDR3nt: TGCGCCAGCAGCTTGTCGCAGGGTCTCGATACGCAGTATTTT; CDR3aa: CASSLSQGLDTQYF
v_gene: TRBV15; j_gene: TRBJ2-3; d_gene: .; abundance: few; CDR3nt: TGTGCCACCAGCAGAGATACGCCTAGCACAGATACGCAGTATTTT; CDR3aa: CATSRDTPSTDTQYF
v_gene: TRBV6-2/TRBV6-3; j_gene: TRBJ2-1; d_gene: .; abundance: .; CDR3nt: TGTGCCAGCAGTTACTTTGCCCGGCTGAAGAGCTCCTACAATGAGCAGTTCTTC; CDR3aa: CASSYFARLKSSYNEQFF
v_gene: TRBV20-1; j_gene: TRBJ2-1; d_gene: TRBD1; abundance: .; CDR3nt: TGCAGTGCTAGAGATCCCGGGACAGGGGGCAATGAGCAGTTCTTC; CDR3aa: CSARDPGTGGNEQFF
v_gene: TRBV12-3/TRBV12-4; j_gene: TRBJ1-5; d_gene: .; abundance: few; CDR3nt: TGTGCCAGCAGTGTACAGGGTTTTAGAAGCAATCAGCCCCAGCATTTT; CDR3aa: CASSVQGFRSNQPQHF
v_gene: TRBV20-1; j_gene: TRBJ2-3; d_gene: TRBD1; abundance: few; CDR3nt: TGCAGTGCTAGCGACAGGGGGCCTGAAGATACGCAGTATTTT; CDR3aa: CSASDRGPEDTQYF
v_gene: TRBV3-1; j_gene: TRBJ2-7; d_gene: TRBD2; abundance: .; CDR3nt: TGTGCCTCCTCCCCGACTAGCGGGAGGTACCTGGAGCAGTACTTC; CDR3aa: CASSPTSGRYLEQYF
v_gene: TRBV20-1; j_gene: TRBJ1-2; d_gene: TRBD1; abundance: .; CDR3nt: TGCAGTGCTTGGGACAGTACTAACTATGGCTACACCTTC; CDR3aa: CSAWDSTNYGYTF
v_gene: TRBV30; j_gene: TRBJ1-2; d_gene: TRBD1; abundance: .; CDR3nt: TGTGCCTGGGATCAAAGACAGGGTCGGGACTATGGCTACACCTTC; CDR3aa: CAWDQRQGRDYGYTF
v_gene: TRBV19; j_gene: TRBJ2-1; d_gene: TRBD2; abundance: few; CDR3nt: TGTGCCAGTAGTCCTTGGACTAGCGGGAGGGTCTATGAGCAGTTCTTC; CDR3aa: CASSPWTSGRVYEQFF
v_gene: TRBV12-3/TRBV12-4; j_gene: TRBJ2-5; d_gene: TRBD2; abundance: few; CDR3nt: TGTGCCAGCAGCCTGGGACTAGCGGGGAGCGGGACCCAGTACTTC; CDR3aa: CASSLGLAGSGTQYF
v_gene: TRBV5-1; j_gene: TRBJ2-7; d_gene: TRBD2; abundance: few; CDR3nt: TGCGCCAGCAGCCGGGGCCCGGCTAGCGGATCCTACGAGCAGTACTTC; CDR3aa: CASSRGPASGSYEQYF
v_gene: TRBV29-1; j_gene: TRBJ1-2; d_gene: .; abundance: .; CDR3nt: TGCAGCGTTTCGGGGCGCTATGGCTACACCTTC; CDR3aa: CSVSGRYGYTF
v_gene: TRBV7-9; j_gene: TRBJ2-7; d_gene: .; abundance: .; CDR3nt: TGTGCCAGCAGCCAATTGGACTGGGCCTACGAGCAGTACTTC; CDR3aa: CASSQLDWAYEQYF
v_gene: TRBV30; j_gene: TRBJ2-1; d_gene: TRBD1; abundance: few; CDR3nt: TGTGCCTGGAGTCTAAACGACAGGGGGGTACCAGGTGAGCAGTTCTTC; CDR3aa: CAWSLNDRGVPGEQFF
v_gene: TRBV28; j_gene: TRBJ2-1; d_gene: TRBD1; abundance: many; CDR3nt: TGTGCCAGCAGTTTAGGGACAGGGAGGAATGAGCAGTTCTTC; CDR3aa: CASSLGTGRNEQFF
v_gene: TRBV5-5; j_gene: TRBJ2-1; d_gene: TRBD2; abundance: .; CDR3nt: TGTGCCAGCAGGCGACTAGCGGGAGGTTCTGAGCAGTTCTTC; CDR3aa: CASRRLAGGSEQFF
v_gene: TRBV5-1; j_gene: TRBJ2-7; d_gene: TRBD1; abundance: .; CDR3nt: TGCGCCAGCAGCCTCGACCGGGACAGGGGGTACGAGCAGTACTTC; CDR3aa: CASSLDRDRGYEQYF
v_gene: TRBV24-1; j_gene: TRBJ1-2; d_gene: .; abundance: few; CDR3nt: TGTGCCACCAGTGGTGTCCGAGGGGACGGCTACACCTTC; CDR3aa: CATSGVRGDGYTF
v_gene: TRBV11-1; j_gene: TRBJ1-2; d_gene: .; abundance: .; CDR3nt: TGTGCCAGCAGCGTGGCACAGCTGTCTAACTATGGCTACACCTTC; CDR3aa: CASSVAQLSNYGYTF
v_gene: TRBV27; j_gene: TRBJ1-2; d_gene: .; abundance: few; CDR3nt: TGTGCCAGCAGTTTTTTGCCAGGGGATGGCTACACCTTC; CDR3aa: CASSFLPGDGYTF
v_gene: TRBV6-6; j_gene: TRBJ2-1; d_gene: TRBD2; abundance: .; CDR3nt: TGTGCCAGCAAAGAGGTTAGCGGGAGGCAGTTCTTC; CDR3aa: CASKEVSGRQFF
v_gene: TRBV5-1; j_gene: TRBJ2-1; d_gene: .; abundance: few; CDR3nt: TGCGCCAGCAGCTTGGAAGCGGGCTCCTACAATGAGCAGTTCTTC; CDR3aa: CASSLEAGSYNEQFF
v_gene: TRBV5-1; j_gene: TRBJ1-5; d_gene: TRBD1; abundance: few; CDR3nt: TGCGCCAGCAGCAAGGAGGGGGCGCTAGGTCAGCCCCAGCATTTT; CDR3aa: CASSKEGALGQPQHF
v_gene: TRBV20-1; j_gene: TRBJ2-7; d_gene: .; abundance: few; CDR3nt: TGCAGTGCTAGAGAGGGGACTGACCTCTCCTACGAGCAGTACTTC; CDR3aa: CSAREGTDLSYEQYF
v_gene: TRBV5-5; j_gene: TRBJ2-1; d_gene: .; abundance: once; CDR3nt: TGTGCCAGCAGCTCTAGACTCCCCGGCTGGGATGAGCAGTTCTTC; CDR3aa: CASSSRLPGWDEQFF
v_gene: TRBV3-1; j_gene: TRBJ2-7; d_gene: .; abundance: few; CDR3nt: TGTGCCAGCAGCCCCAGGAGGAGCTCCTACGAGCAGTACTTC; CDR3aa: CASSPRRSSYEQYF
v_gene: TRBV28; j_gene: TRBJ1-1; d_gene: .; abundance: .; CDR3nt: TGTGCCAGCAGTTTGAGAGAGGAGGCTTTCTTT; CDR3aa: CASSLREEAFF
v_gene: TRBV12-3/TRBV12-4; j_gene: TRBJ1-1; d_gene: .; abundance: few; CDR3nt: TGTGCCAGCAGTTTCTTTCTGGGTGGTAACACTGAAGCTTTCTTT; CDR3aa: CASSFFLGGNTEAFF
v_gene: TRBV20-1; j_gene: TRBJ1-1; d_gene: .; abundance: few; CDR3nt: TGCAGTGCTACCGGGACCACGTCTCACACTGAAGCTTTCTTT; CDR3aa: CSATGTTSHTEAFF
v_gene: TRBV20-1; j_gene: TRBJ2-1; d_gene: .; abundance: few; CDR3nt: TGCAGTGCTAGAGACATCCAAGCGGACTTCAATGAGCAGTTCTTC; CDR3aa: CSARDIQADFNEQFF
v_gene: TRBV6-1; j_gene: TRBJ2-1; d_gene: TRBD1; abundance: .; CDR3nt: TGTGCCAGCAGAGAGGGACAGGGGGGGACGAGTGAGCAGTTCTTC; CDR3aa: CASREGQGGTSEQFF
v_gene: TRBV5-1; j_gene: TRBJ2-7; d_gene: .; abundance: .; CDR3nt: TGCGCCAGCAGCTTGGCCGGGGTCCGTCACGAGCAGTACTTC; CDR3aa: CASSLAGVRHEQYF
v_gene: TRBV28; j_gene: TRBJ2-3; d_gene: .; abundance: .; CDR3nt: TGTGCCAGCAGTTTGGGGGCGTCGTCAGATACGCAGTATTTT; CDR3aa: CASSLGASSDTQYF
v_gene: TRBV12-3/TRBV12-4; j_gene: TRBJ2-1; d_gene: .; abundance: few; CDR3nt: TGTGCCAGCAGTCTAGGTTCCGTTGAGAGGATGGAGGACAATGAGCAGTTCTTC; CDR3aa: CASSLGSVERMEDNEQFF
v_gene: TRBV6-1; j_gene: TRBJ2-4; d_gene: TRBD2; abundance: few; CDR3nt: TGTGCCAGCAGTGATCGGGCTAGCGGGAGGTTAGCCAAAAACATTCAGTACTTC; CDR3aa: CASSDRASGRLAKNIQYF